A selection of T cell receptor beta chains follows, all from one sample in a study of blood T cells in healthy people across ages. Via MiXCR, TCRdb re-called the 5' RACE reads, giving one row per CDR3 protein. The repertoire holds some 1.5 million distinct CDR3 sequences, with 35% to 45% as singletons. The sequencing input was blood. Every receptor here comes from a woman in her late teens or twenties in good health. Each CDR3 is given with its conserved first and last residue. Fields, in order: D gene, clone size, CDR3 length, J gene, V gene, CDR3 protein, CDR3 DNA. The D gene is left open where the match is weak. Clone sizes are given selectively: once, few, many, or a class where the clone is expanded.

>-|-|13|TRBJ2-7|TRBV7-2
CASRRGPNNEQYF
TGTGCCAGCAGGCGGGGGCCCAACAATGAGCAGTACTTC
>-|many|14|TRBJ2-5|TRBV12-3/TRBV12-4
CASSFGGYQETQYF
TGTGCCAGCAGTTTTGGCGGGTACCAAGAGACCCAGTACTTC
>-|-|14|TRBJ2-7|TRBV6-2/TRBV6-3
CASRPRQGPYEQYF
TGTGCCAGCAGGCCGCGCCAGGGACCTTACGAGCAGTACTTC
>TRBD1|-|15|TRBJ2-4|TRBV28
CASSLSDRVSNIQYF
TGTGCCAGCAGTCTCTCCGACAGGGTGAGTAACATTCAGTACTTC
>-|few|14|TRBJ1-4|TRBV29-1
CSARGPPPNEKLFF
TGCAGCGCCCGAGGACCTCCACCTAATGAAAAACTGTTTTTT
>TRBD2|few|13|TRBJ2-3|TRBV20-1
CSARTSGPDTQYF
TGCAGTGCTAGGACTAGCGGACCAGATACGCAGTATTTT
>TRBD2|-|13|TRBJ2-5|TRBV12-3/TRBV12-4
CASSLARLAGQYF
TGTGCCAGCAGTTTAGCGAGGCTAGCGGGTCAGTACTTC
>-|-|9|TRBJ1-2|TRBV20-1
CSTGNGYTF
TGCAGTACGGGCAATGGCTACACCTTC
>-|many|19|TRBJ2-1|TRBV9
CASSPPSATQTSSYNEQFF
TGTGCCAGCAGCCCCCCATCCGCAACTCAAACCAGCTCCTACAATGAGCAGTTCTTC
>-|-|13|TRBJ2-1|TRBV2
CASKPVSYNEQFF
TGTGCCAGCAAGCCGGTCTCCTACAATGAGCAGTTCTTC
>TRBD2|-|15|TRBJ2-5|TRBV12-3/TRBV12-4
CASISIGSGHNEQYF
TGTGCCAGCATTTCAATCGGTAGCGGGCACAATGAGCAGTACTTC
>-|-|16|TRBJ2-1|TRBV24-1
CATSDLGNGDYNEQFF
TGTGCCACCAGTGATTTGGGGAACGGAGACTACAATGAGCAGTTCTTC
>-|few|13|TRBJ2-7|TRBV5-1
CASDSGSYNEQYF
TGCGCCAGCGATAGCGGTTCCTACAATGAGCAGTACTTC
>-|few|13|TRBJ2-3|TRBV12-3/TRBV12-4
CASSSWETDTQYF
TGTGCCAGCAGTTCTTGGGAAACAGATACGCAGTATTTT
>-|-|14|TRBJ2-7|TRBV9
CASSPERLHNEQYF
TGTGCCAGCAGCCCCGAGCGCCTTCACAATGAGCAGTACTTC
>TRBD1|-|16|TRBJ1-6|TRBV27
CASSLTAGGHNSPLHF
TGTGCCAGCAGTTTAACGGCAGGGGGGCATAATTCACCCCTCCACTTT
>TRBD1|-|14|TRBJ1-2|TRBV12-3/TRBV12-4
CASSPTGTGIGYTF
TGTGCCAGCAGTCCAACCGGGACAGGGATCGGCTACACCTTC
>-|few|15|TRBJ2-7|TRBV9
CASSVGEGPPYEQYF
TGTGCCAGCAGCGTAGGGGAAGGGCCCCCCTACGAGCAGTACTTC
>TRBD1|-|14|TRBJ1-6|TRBV20-1
CSAREPDRASPLHF
TGCAGTGCTAGAGAACCGGACAGGGCTTCACCCCTCCACTTT
>-|few|14|TRBJ1-6|TRBV7-2
CASSFQGPNSPLHF
TGTGCCAGCAGCTTTCAGGGACCTAATTCACCCCTCCACTTT
>-|-|14|TRBJ2-1|TRBV6-6
CASSYPGILNEQFF
TGTGCCAGCAGTTACCCGGGAATCTTAAATGAGCAGTTCTTC
>-|few|13|TRBJ1-1|TRBV18
CASSPSENTEAFF
TGTGCCAGCTCACCATCGGAGAACACTGAAGCTTTCTTT
>-|once|13|TRBJ2-7|TRBV15
CATSRDIGYEQYF
TGTGCCACCAGCAGAGATATAGGGTACGAGCAGTACTTC
>-|few|15|TRBJ2-7|TRBV7-2
CASSLAGRGAYEQYF
TGTGCCAGCAGCTTAGCGGGGCGGGGCGCCTACGAGCAGTACTTC
>-|-|16|TRBJ2-7|TRBV11-1
CASSLAFGISYNEQYF
TGTGCCAGCAGCTTAGCGTTCGGGATCTCCTACAATGAGCAGTACTTC
>-|few|15|TRBJ2-1|TRBV7-9
CASSHRDRVYNEQFF
TGTGCCAGCAGCCACCGGGACCGCGTCTACAATGAGCAGTTCTTC
>TRBD1|few|13|TRBJ1-2|TRBV6-6
CASSYLGQGSYTF
TGTGCCAGCAGTTACTTGGGACAGGGGAGCTACACCTTC
>-|-|13|TRBJ2-5|TRBV14
CASSQNRVNEQYF
TGTGCCAGCAGCCAAAACAGGGTTAATGAGCAGTACTTC
>-|few|10|TRBJ2-7|TRBV27
CAQGAYEQYF
TGTGCCCAAGGAGCCTACGAGCAGTACTTC
>-|-|14|TRBJ1-2|TRBV5-1
CASSVWEEGYGYTF
TGCGCCAGCAGCGTTTGGGAAGAGGGCTATGGCTACACCTTC
>-|-|13|TRBJ1-6|TRBV5-1
CASSLDRYSPLHF
TGCGCCAGCAGCTTGGATCGCTATTCACCCCTCCACTTT
>TRBD2|-|20|TRBJ2-1|TRBV6-2/TRBV6-3
CASSSLLAGTFRPSYNEQFF
TGTGCCAGCAGTTCCCTACTAGCGGGAACCTTTCGACCCTCCTACAATGAGCAGTTCTTC
>-|-|15|TRBJ2-1|TRBV6-2/TRBV6-3
CASRNFDLPYSEQFF
TGTGCCAGCAGGAACTTTGATCTTCCCTACAGTGAGCAGTTCTTC
>-|-|15|TRBJ1-3|TRBV12-3/TRBV12-4
CASSQTPMSGNTIYF
TGTGCCAGCAGTCAGACTCCCATGTCTGGAAACACCATATATTTT
>-|few|15|TRBJ2-1|TRBV7-9
CASGAQGSSYNEQFF
TGTGCCAGCGGAGCTCAGGGAAGCTCCTACAATGAGCAGTTCTTC
>TRBD2|-|17|TRBJ2-7|TRBV20-1
CSAWGLAQMSSYNEQYF
TGCAGTGCATGGGGACTAGCGCAAATGAGCTCCTACAATGAGCAGTACTTC
>-|-|14|TRBJ1-5|TRBV6-2/TRBV6-3
CATSRGATNQPQHF
TGTGCCACCTCTCGGGGAGCGACCAATCAGCCCCAGCATTTT
>-|-|12|TRBJ2-2|TRBV9
CASSLNLGELFF
TGTGCCAGCAGCCTCAATTTGGGGGAGCTGTTTTTT
>-|-|15|TRBJ2-3|TRBV4-1
CASSPAAGSTDTQYF
TGCGCCAGCAGCCCGGCGGCGGGAAGCACAGATACGCAGTATTTT
>TRBD2|-|16|TRBJ2-1|TRBV20-1
CSAKPLAGVPYNEQFF
TGCAGTGCTAAGCCACTAGCGGGAGTCCCCTACAATGAGCAGTTCTTC
>-|-|14|TRBJ2-1|TRBV4-2
CASDGGSWDDEQFF
TGTGCCAGCGACGGAGGGTCATGGGACGATGAGCAGTTCTTC